This is a list of T cell receptor beta chains from one sample in a study of cytotoxic CD8 clonotypes in ibrutinib-treated CLL. TCRdb's table, derived via immunoSEQ multiplex PCR, lists solely in-frame clones and lacks some. The data show about 140,000 clones, about 84% seen once. The input for sequencing was PBMCs, taken after 36 months of ibrutinib treatment. The receptors were gathered from a human donor with chronic lymphocytic leukemia. CDR3s include the opening cysteine and the closing phenylalanine or tryptophan. The D gene is left open where the match is weak. The listing skips clone size in some rows; elsewhere it reads once, few, many or a size class.

abundance: NA; j_gene: TRBJ2-3; v_gene: TRBV15; d_gene: NA; CDR3aa: CATSRGVQSSTDTQYF; CDR3nt: TGTGCCACCAGCAGAGGCGTCCAATCTAGCACAGATACGCAGTATTTT
abundance: NA; j_gene: TRBJ2-7; v_gene: TRBV11-1; d_gene: NA; CDR3aa: CASSLGSVGTYEQYF; CDR3nt: TGTGCCAGCAGCTTAGGATCTGTAGGGACCTACGAGCAGTACTTC
abundance: NA; j_gene: TRBJ2-3; v_gene: TRBV29-1; d_gene: NA; CDR3aa: CSVDPSDTDTQYF; CDR3nt: TGCAGCGTTGATCCGTCAGACACAGATACGCAGTATTTT
abundance: NA; j_gene: TRBJ2-1; v_gene: TRBV29-1; d_gene: NA; CDR3aa: CSVKSGTGLDEQFF; CDR3nt: TGCAGCGTTAAGAGCGGAACTGGACTGGATGAGCAGTTCTTC
abundance: NA; j_gene: TRBJ1-2; v_gene: TRBV6-1; d_gene: NA; CDR3aa: CASSEPGPSGEGYTF; CDR3nt: TGTGCCAGCAGTGAACCGGGACCGTCGGGGGAGGGCTACACCTTC
abundance: NA; j_gene: TRBJ2-5; v_gene: TRBV5-3; d_gene: TRBD1; CDR3aa: CAMKGPDRGERETQYF; CDR3nt: TGTGCCATGAAGGGCCCCGACAGGGGAGAGCGGGAGACCCAGTACTTC
abundance: NA; j_gene: TRBJ2-7; v_gene: TRBV7-9; d_gene: TRBD2; CDR3aa: CASSPGLAFYEQYF; CDR3nt: TGTGCCAGCAGCCCGGGACTAGCGTTCTACGAGCAGTACTTC
abundance: NA; j_gene: TRBJ1-5; v_gene: TRBV6-6; d_gene: TRBD1; CDR3aa: CASSSGQGQPQHF; CDR3nt: TGTGCCAGCAGTTCGGGACAGGGACAGCCCCAGCATTTT
abundance: few; j_gene: TRBJ2-7; v_gene: TRBV13; d_gene: NA; CDR3aa: CASSHLGTYEQYF; CDR3nt: TGTGCCAGCAGCCACTTGGGGACCTACGAGCAGTACTTC
abundance: NA; j_gene: TRBJ2-7; v_gene: TRBV5-4; d_gene: NA; CDR3aa: CASSLVTARDFGEGYEQYF; CDR3nt: TGTGCCAGCAGCTTGGTGACCGCTCGGGACTTCGGGGAAGGGTACGAGCAGTACTTC
abundance: NA; j_gene: TRBJ2-1; v_gene: TRBV27; d_gene: NA; CDR3aa: CASSYGARGPVPNEQFF; CDR3nt: TGTGCCAGCAGTTATGGGGCGAGGGGCCCCGTCCCAAATGAGCAGTTCTTC
abundance: NA; j_gene: TRBJ1-3; v_gene: TRBV29-1; d_gene: NA; CDR3aa: CSVEDRGGPGNTIYF; CDR3nt: TGCAGCGTTGAAGATCGAGGGGGGCCTGGAAACACCATATATTTT
abundance: NA; j_gene: TRBJ1-3; v_gene: TRBV5-1; d_gene: NA; CDR3aa: CASSTIPSGNTIYF; CDR3nt: TGCGCCAGCAGCACAATTCCGTCTGGAAACACCATATATTTT
abundance: NA; j_gene: TRBJ1-2; v_gene: TRBV6-1; d_gene: NA; CDR3aa: CASTMDYYGYTF; CDR3nt: TGTGCCAGCACTATGGACTACTATGGCTACACCTTC
abundance: NA; j_gene: TRBJ1-1; v_gene: TRBV7-2; d_gene: NA; CDR3aa: CASSSTGLNTEAFF; CDR3nt: TGTGCCAGCAGCTCCACAGGTCTGAACACTGAAGCTTTCTTT